What follows are 22 T cell receptor beta chains derived from one specimen sequenced in a study of T-cell memory formation after mild COVID-19. TCRdb independently ran MiXCR on the 5' RACE reads; one entry per CDR3 protein. The data hold hundreds of thousands of distinct CDR3 sequences, with roughly 20% observed a single time. The sequenced material came from PBMCs or a T cell subset sorted from them (not recorded which). The receptors derive from an adult woman who had mild COVID-19 (a few samples of this study predate the infection). Cell type and time point are not known.

The V gene is TRBV15, the J gene TRBJ2-1; 15 nucleotides line up with TRBD2. This CDR3 is built from 17 residues. Germline V CDR1 and CDR2: LNHNV, YYDKDF (reference sequence). The ends lost 9 bases at V and 7 bases at J; junction bases unmatched: 13. CDR3 residues: CATGTSGGSYSINEQFF. CDR3 DNA sequence: TGTGCCACGGGGACTAGCGGGGGGTCATATTCCATAAATGAGCAGTTCTTC.

This clonotype turned up a few times. The chain is built from TRBV20-1 and TRBJ2-5; D might be TRBD1 (5 bases). CDR3 length equals 16 residues. V was clipped by 5 bases and J by 4 bases, with 23 bases between them. The germline V gene encodes CDR1 DFQATT and CDR2 SNEGSKA (reference sequence). CDR3 region: CSARRLRQIPPETQYF. CDR3 in DNA: TGCAGTGCTCGGAGATTGCGACAGATTCCGCCAGAGACCCAGTACTTC.

This rearrangement joins TRBV11-2 to TRBJ2-1; 11 bases line up with TRBD2. V lost 2 bases and J lost 8; bases outside the gene matches: 5. The CDR3 extends over 15 amino acids. Germline-derived CDR1 and CDR2 are SGHAT and FQNNGV. Here the CDR3 DNA reads TGTGCCAGCAGCTTATTAGCGGGAGGGTGGGATGAGCAGTTCTTC. Amino acids: CASSLLAGGWDEQFF.

This clonotype has a handful of counts. The chain links TRBV6-2 or TRBV6-3 to TRBJ2-7; maybe TRBD2 (5 bases). The germline V gene has CDR1 MNHEY and CDR2 SVGEGT. This CDR3 spans 12 amino acids. V was trimmed by 10 bases and J by 2 bases, leaving 12 bases between them. The CDR3 sequence: CATGVRTYEQYF. CDR3 bases: TGTGCCACCGGGGTCCGGACCTACGAGCAGTACTTC.

Regarding this clonotype: A much bigger clone sits one base away, suggesting this may be a read error. The J gene is TRBJ2-7, the V gene TRBV20-1; 9 bases are a match to TRBD1. V dropped 5 bases and J dropped 0; count of bases not matched to a gene: 11. The CDR3 contains 16 residues. Germline V gene lookup returns CDR1 DFQATT and CDR2 SNEGSKA (reference sequence). CDR3: CSADPRDRVISYEQYF. CDR3 bases: TGCAGTGCTGACCCACGGGACAGGGTTATCTCCTACGAGCAGTACTTC.

This clonotype has a handful of counts. The chain couples TRBV24-1 to TRBJ2-2; 8 bases agree with TRBD2. Unmatched junction bases numbered 7, after V lost 1 base and J lost 7 bases. In germline, CDR1 is KGHDR, CDR2 SFDVKD. The CDR3 has 16 residues. The CDR3 reads CATSDFSGGPIGELFF. Written as DNA, the CDR3 is TGTGCCACCAGTGATTTCTCGGGAGGGCCGATCGGGGAGCTGTTTTTT.

This clonotype has only a few counts. This chain uses TRBV7-2 with TRBJ1-1, with no clear D. The V end was cut by 5 bases, the J end by 8 bases, with 15 bases between. Germline V lookup: CDR1 SGHTA, CDR2 FQGNSA. This CDR3 contains 13 residues. CDR3 sequence reads: CASSQWEGREAFF. The CDR3 bases are TGTGCCAGCAGCCAATGGGAGGGTAGGGAAGCTTTCTTT.

V gene TRBV7-2 combines with J gene TRBJ2-7; no definite D call. V lost 6 bases, J lost 4 bases, and 13 bases lay in between. The CDR3 covers 13 residues. Germline assignment: CDR1 SGHTA and CDR2 FQGNSA. In nucleotides, the CDR3 is TGTGCCAGCAGTAACGACCCGGGTTACGAGCAGTACTTC. It codes for CASSNDPGYEQYF.

In this sample, this clonotype turned up a few times. The chain couples TRBV15 to TRBJ2-7; TRBD1 matches at 7 bases. There are 12 residues in the CDR3. The J segment lost 5 bases and the V segment lost 3 bases, leaving 1 base of the junction unmatched. Per germline, CDR1 LNHNV and CDR2 YYDKDF (reference sequence). CDR3 region: CATSSTGDEQYF. DNA of the CDR3: TGTGCCACCAGCAGTACAGGGGACGAGCAGTACTTC.

Regarding this clonotype: One junction end disagrees with the germline gene, perhaps due to a read error. V and J are TRBV6-5 and TRBJ2-1; D is perhaps TRBD2 (6 bases). The CDR3 extends over 13 amino acids. The germline CDR1 and CDR2 sequences are MNHEY and SVGAGI. CDR3 in DNA: TGTGCCAGCAGTTACTCAGGGGACTTCAACATGGTCTTC. Amino acids: CASSYSGDFNMVF.

This clonotype was seen just once. This chain uses TRBV5-1 with TRBJ2-7; 7 nucleotides align to TRBD1. Germline CDR1 reads SGHRS; CDR2 reads YFSETQ. V was pared by 4 bases and J by 2 bases, with 6 bases of the junction left unmatched. The CDR3 spans 14 residues. CDR3 in DNA: TGCGCCAGCAGCACCGGGACAGCTACCTACGAGCAGTACTTC. Protein product: CASSTGTATYEQYF.

In this sample, this clonotype turned up a few times. The DNA of the CDR3 is TGTGCCAGCAGCTCCCTGGGACAGGGATACAATGAGCAGTTCTTC. It specifies CASSSLGQGYNEQFF. The chain combines TRBV7-9 with TRBJ2-1; 9 nucleotides match TRBD1. Germline CDR1 reads SEHNR; CDR2 reads FQNEAQ (reference sequence). Trimming cost V 4 bases and J 4 bases; bases outside gene matches: 5. This CDR3 comprises 15 residues. The entire variable domain, with the rest obtained from reference TRBV7-9 and TRBJ2-1, is as follows: DTGVSQNPRHKITKRGQNVTFRCDPISEHNRLYWYRQTLGQGPEFLTYFQNEAQLEKSRLLSDRFSAERPKGSFSTLEIQRTEQGDSAMYLCASSSLGQGYNEQFFGPGTRLTVL.

The chain is built from TRBV20-1 and TRBJ1-2; TRBD1 might be the D (6 bases). This CDR3 contains 15 residues. The germline V gene has CDR1 DFQATT and CDR2 SNEGSKA (reference sequence). V dropped 0 bases and J dropped 2 bases, with 13 bases sitting between them. The CDR3 DNA sequence: TGCAGTGCTAGAGAACTAAGGACAGTAAACTATGGCTACACCTTC. This codes for CSARELRTVNYGYTF.

This clonotype appeared a few times. V is TRBV5-1 and J is TRBJ2-7, with 8 bases aligning to TRBD1. The germline V gene has CDR1 SGHRS and CDR2 YFSETQ. This CDR3 contains 18 residues. With V trimmed by 7 bases and J by 2 bases, 20 bases remained unmatched. CDR3 amino acids: CASASGQDSRRLTYEQYF. CDR3 DNA: TGCGCCAGCGCCTCGGGACAGGATAGTAGGAGGCTCACCTACGAGCAGTACTTC.

This clonotype was seen only a few times. The J gene is TRBJ1-3, the V gene TRBV12-3 or TRBV12-4, with D tentatively TRBD1 (5 bases). The CDR3 has 14 amino acids. The ends were cut back, 3 bases at V and 0 bases at J, with 6 bases in the middle. The CDR3 region is CASSFRGSGNTIYF. The CDR3 DNA reads TGTGCCAGCAGTTTTAGGGGCTCTGGAAACACCATATATTTT.

J is TRBJ2-5 and V is TRBV7-2, with TRBD1 as a possible D gene (6 bases). This CDR3 spans 13 amino acids. Trimming shortened V by 1 base and J by 5 bases, and 8 bases separated the two germline ends. The germline CDR1 and CDR2 sequences are SGHTA and FQGNSA. CDR3 DNA sequence: TGTGCCAGCAGCTTAGAGCAGGGGGAGACCCAGTACTTC. It encodes CASSLEQGETQYF. The full variable domain, rest sourced from reference TRBV7-2 and TRBJ2-5, is GAGVSQSPSNKVTEKGKDVELRCDPISGHTALYWYRQSLGQGLEFLIYFQGNSAPDKSGLPSDRFSAERTGGSVSTLTIQRTQQEDSAVYLCASSLEQGETQYFGPGTRLLVL.

This clonotype was seen a few times. The rearrangement links TRBV14 to TRBJ1-1, with 8 bases fitting TRBD1. From germline, CDR1 is SGHDN and CDR2 FVKESK. The junction had 4 bases not matched to a gene; V was cut back by 5 bases and J by 5 bases. This CDR3 comprises 13 residues. The CDR3, as DNA: TGTGCCAGCAGCTGGACAGGGCTGACTGAAGCTTTCTTT. Its protein product is CASSWTGLTEAFF.

This clonotype was detected only a few times. The rearrangement joins TRBV7-9 to TRBJ2-5; 11 bases are a match to TRBD1. V lost 4 bases, J lost 4 bases, and 5 bases stayed unmatched. Germline values: CDR1 SEHNR, CDR2 FQNEAQ (reference sequence). The CDR3 covers 15 residues. The CDR3 coding sequence is TGTGCCAGCAGCTCCGGACAGGGGGCCCCAGAGACCCAGTACTTC. Encoded protein: CASSSGQGAPETQYF.

The chain carries TRBV5-1 and TRBJ1-1; TRBD1 matches at 8 bases. V was clipped by 4 bases and J by 1 base; unmatched bases: 6. Germline V CDR1 and CDR2: SGHRS, YFSETQ. The length of the CDR3 is 15 residues. The CDR3 DNA reads as TGCGCCAGCAGCCAGCGACAGGGGCCGAACACTGAAGCTTTCTTT. Amino acid sequence: CASSQRQGPNTEAFF.

This clonotype occurred a few times. The chain carries TRBV30 and TRBJ1-5; D not certain. The CDR3 extends over 13 amino acids. Trimming left V 3 bases short and J 0 bases short, with 6 bases between. Looked up from germline, CDR1 is GTSNPN and CDR2 is SVGIG (reference sequence). This CDR3 reads CAWSQNSNQPQHF. The DNA of the CDR3 is TGTGCCTGGAGCCAAAATAGCAATCAGCCCCAGCATTTT.

In this sample, this clonotype turned up a few times. CDR3 region: CASSAGSGNSPLHF. CDR3 DNA sequence: TGTGCCAGCAGTGCTGGATCCGGTAATTCACCCCTCCACTTT. This chain joins TRBV25-1 and TRBJ1-6; D is unclear. The CDR3 consists of 14 residues. Trimming pared 4 bases from V and 6 bases from J, leaving 10 bases between. Germline CDR1 reads MGHDK; CDR2 reads SYGVNS.

Note on this clonotype: A much larger clone lies a single base off, so this may be a read error. The chain uses TRBV12-3 or TRBV12-4 and TRBJ2-5; D is unclear. V lost 4 bases and J lost 3, with 9 bases in between. The CDR3 loop spans 13 amino acids. DNA for the CDR3: TGTGCCAGCAGTTCAGGCAGAAAAGAGACCCAGTACTTC. Its translation is CASSSGRKETQYF.